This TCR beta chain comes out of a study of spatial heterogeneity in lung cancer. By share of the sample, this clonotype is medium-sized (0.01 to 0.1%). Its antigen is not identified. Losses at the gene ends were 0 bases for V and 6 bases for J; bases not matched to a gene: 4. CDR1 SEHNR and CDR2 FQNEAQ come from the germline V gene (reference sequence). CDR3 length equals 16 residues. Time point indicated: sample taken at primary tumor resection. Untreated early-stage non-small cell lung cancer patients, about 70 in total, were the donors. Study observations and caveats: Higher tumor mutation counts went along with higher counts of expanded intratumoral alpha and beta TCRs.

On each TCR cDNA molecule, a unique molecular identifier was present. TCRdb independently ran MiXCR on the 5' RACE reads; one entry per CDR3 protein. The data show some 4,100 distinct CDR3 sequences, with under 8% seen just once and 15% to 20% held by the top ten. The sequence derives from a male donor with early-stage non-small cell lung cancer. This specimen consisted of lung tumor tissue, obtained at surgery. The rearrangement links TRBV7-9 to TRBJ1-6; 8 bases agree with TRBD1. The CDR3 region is CASSLAAGGINSPLHF. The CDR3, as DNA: TGTGCCAGCAGCTTAGCGGCAGGGGGCATTAATTCACCCCTCCACTTT.